This TCR beta chain was identified in a study of T-cell memory formation after mild COVID-19. Study at large: TCR clusters largely stayed donor specific.

Turning to this clonotype: Its antigen is still unknown.

CDR1 is LGHNA, CDR2 YSLEER, per germline. The V gene lost 0 bases and the J gene lost 9 bases, with 13 bases spanning the gap. The CDR3 spans 14 residues. TCRdb ran MiXCR on the 5' RACE reads and lists one entry per CDR3 protein. The table records just under 350,000 distinct CDR3 sequences, under 15% of them present only once. Study results and limitations: Second-wave clones that peaked on day 37 lacked confirmed SARS-CoV-2 specificity. Researchers found some responding clones in pre-infection memory, a sign that cross-reactive memory joined.

J is TRBJ2-3 and V is TRBV4-3, with D possibly matching TRBD1 (5 bases). This TCR was sampled from a man in his late teens or twenties who had mild COVID-19 (a few samples of this study predate the infection). Cell type and time point are not known. Source material: PBMCs or a T cell subset sorted from them (not recorded which). The DNA for the CDR3 is TGCGCCAGCAGCCAAGACAGGGCCAGGCCCACGCAGTATTTT. Its translation: CASSQDRARPTQYF.